A single sample is the source of the 4 T cell receptor beta chains below, sequenced in a study of beta chain features in type 1 diabetes. Findings and caveats of the study: Type 1 diabetes patients had moderately but significantly shorter TCRB CDR3s in all four CD4+ subsets.

Isolated RNA was reverse transcribed in full, so expressed TCRB transcripts were sequenced. Using immunoSEQ multiplex PCR, the repertoire was profiled, and TCRdb retains in-frame clones only, with some absent. This table holds more than 250,000 clones, 20% found once. Antigen specificity for these receptors is unknown. Sequencing input: naive CD4+ T cells from blood. The receptors were gathered from a woman in her 40s with type 1 diabetes.

This chain uses TRBV5-4 with TRBJ2-6, with D perhaps TRBD2 (5 bases). This CDR3 region has 14 residues. CDR1 and CDR2 (germline): SGHNT, YYREEE (reference sequence). With 5 bases removed from V and 4 bases from J, the gap between germline ends came to 10 bases. As DNA, the CDR3 is TGTGCCAGCAGAACGGAGGACGGGGCCAACGTCCTGACTTTC. This gives the protein CASRTEDGANVLTF.

The V call is TRBV6-5, the J call TRBJ2-7; no clear D gene. Deletions cut 0 bases from V and 0 bases from J, with 12 bases between. Germline V gives CDR1 MNHEY, CDR2 SVGAGI. The CDR3 has 16 amino acids. The CDR3 sequence is CASSYSIVESSYEQYF. The DNA for the CDR3 is TGTGCCAGCAGTTACTCGATCGTCGAGAGCTCCTACGAGCAGTACTTC.

The chain has TRBV7-9 and TRBJ1-2, with 9 bases identical to TRBD1. There are 13 residues in the CDR3. The germline CDR1 and CDR2 sequences are SEHNR and FQNEAQ (reference sequence). V shed 3 bases and J 13 bases; nucleotides not matched to a gene: 9. The CDR3 protein is CASSFLATGGLTF. The CDR3, as DNA: TGTGCCAGCAGCTTTTTAGCGACAGGGGGACTCACCTTC.

This clone has more than one count but fewer than ten. The chain employs TRBV15 and TRBJ2-1; 7 nucleotides agree with TRBD2. Germline V gene data show CDR1 as LNHNV and CDR2 as YYDKDF (reference sequence). The V and J ends lost 4 bases and 9 bases, in that order; junction bases with no gene match: 3. The CDR3 extends over 12 amino acids. The CDR3 DNA reads as TGTGCCACCAGCATCCCGGGAGGTGAGCAGTTCTTC. Translated: CATSIPGGEQFF.